Below are 27 T cell receptor beta chains sequenced from a single sample in a study of shared clonotypes between healthy human individuals. Naive CD8 cells comprised CD45RO-negative, CCR7-positively selected cells, excluding terminally differentiated effector memory CD45RA+ cells. The assay was immunoSEQ multiplex PCR, and TCRdb's table has in-frame clones only and misses some. The table lists roughly 2.1 million clones, about 93% of them singletons. Sequences were obtained from naive CD8+ T cells from PBMCs. These receptors were taken from a man between 18 and 35 years old in good health. Some clones in this sample may be carry-over from other donors' samples.

V gene TRBV5-1 combines with J gene TRBJ2-7, with D possibly TRBD1 on 5 matching bases. Germline CDR1 reads SGHRS; CDR2 reads YFSETQ. This CDR3 has 12 residues. V lost 7 bases, J lost 3 bases, and 11 bases lay in between. CDR3: CASQLTDYEQYF. The CDR3 region has the DNA TGCGCCAGCCAGTTGACAGACTACGAGCAGTACTTC.

This rearrangement joins TRBV6-6 to TRBJ1-1, with D uncertain. The CDR3 has 14 residues. Germline lookup yields CDR1 MNHNY and CDR2 SVGAGI (reference sequence). V lost 3 bases and J 4 bases, leaving 12 bases between the germline ends. The CDR3 region is CASSYFEAGTEAFF. The CDR3 bases are TGTGCCAGCAGTTATTTCGAAGCCGGCACTGAAGCTTTCTTT.

The V gene is TRBV11-2, the J gene TRBJ2-5; D assignment may be TRBD1 or TRBD2 (5 bases each). The CDR3 consists of 17 residues. Germline CDR1 and CDR2: SGHAT and FQNNGV. The V gene lost 5 bases and the J gene lost 4 bases, with 23 bases spanning the gap. The CDR3 is CASSDVGWGPARETQYF. The CDR3 DNA reads as TGTGCCAGCAGCGACGTTGGTTGGGGACCCGCCCGAGAGACCCAGTACTTC. The entire variable domain, with the rest obtained from reference TRBV11-2 and TRBJ2-5, is as follows: EAGVAQSPRYKIIEKRQSVAFWCNPISGHATLYWYQQILGQGPKLLIQFQNNGVVDDSQLPKDRFSAERLKGVDSTLKIQPAKLEDSAVYLCASSDVGWGPARETQYFGPGTRLLVL.

The V and J genes are TRBV9 and TRBJ2-1; D remains ambiguous. Germline assignment: CDR1 SGDLS and CDR2 YYNGEE. Trimming left V 2 bases short and J 0 bases short, with 15 bases between. This CDR3 spans 17 amino acids. For the CDR3, the DNA is TGTGCCAGCAGCGTGTGGGCCGAACCGAGCTCCTACAATGAGCAGTTCTTC. Its translation: CASSVWAEPSSYNEQFF.

The gene calls are TRBV5-6 and TRBJ2-5, with 7 bases identical to TRBD1. Losses at the gene ends were 2 bases for V and 2 bases for J; bases not matched to a gene: 3. The CDR3 has 14 amino acids. The germline gives CDR1 SGHDT, CDR2 YYEEEE. The CDR3 spells CASSFTGVQETQYF. The CDR3 bases are TGTGCCAGCAGCTTCACAGGGGTTCAAGAGACCCAGTACTTC.

This chain joins TRBV27 and TRBJ1-2; 8 bases fit TRBD1. J gave up 4 bases and V 4 bases, and 5 bases lay outside the gene matches. The CDR3 is 14 residues long. The germline CDR1 and CDR2 sequences are MNHEY and SMNVEV (reference sequence). The CDR3 bases are TGTGCCAGCAGTTATACAGGGGGGAGCTATGGCTACACCTTC. The encoded protein is CASSYTGGSYGYTF.

To note about this clone: Other DNA sequences of this sample code for an identical CDR3. J is TRBJ2-7 and V is TRBV27; D is uncertain. Germline V gene data show CDR1 as MNHEY and CDR2 as SMNVEV (reference sequence). The V end was cut by 2 bases, the J end by 2 bases, with 10 bases between. The CDR3 is 14 residues long. The CDR3 region is CASSLGRVPYEQYF. DNA of the CDR3: TGTGCCAGCAGTTTAGGACGGGTCCCCTACGAGCAGTACTTC.

The V call is TRBV4-3, the J call TRBJ2-7, with 9 bases matching TRBD1. This CDR3 region has 16 residues. CDR1 and CDR2 from the germline V gene are LGHNA and YSLEER. Trimming removed 0 bases from V and 5 bases from J; junction bases left unmatched: 8. The CDR3 spells CASSQDAGTGSHEQYF. Here the CDR3 DNA reads TGCGCCAGCAGCCAAGACGCCGGGACAGGGTCCCACGAGCAGTACTTC.

As for this clone: Distinct nucleotide sequences in the sample also encode this CDR3. V gene TRBV9 combines with J gene TRBJ2-1; a weak D match, TRBD2 (5 bases). The CDR3 extends over 13 amino acids. V was cut by 0 bases and J by 4 bases, with 5 bases left in between. The V gene's germline CDR1 is SGDLS and CDR2 YYNGEE. CDR3 nucleotide sequence: TGTGCCAGCAGCGTAGAGCGGTACAATGAGCAGTTCTTC. It specifies CASSVERYNEQFF.

This clone was found a few times. The V call is TRBV10-2, the J call TRBJ1-1; 7 nucleotides align to TRBD1. The CDR3 is 13 residues long. The trim removed 6 bases at V and 4 bases at J, leaving 5 bases unmatched. Germline CDR1 reads WSHSY; CDR2 reads SAAADI. The CDR3 loop is CASSPTGLTEAFF. Here the CDR3 DNA reads TGCGCCAGCAGCCCGACAGGGCTCACTGAAGCTTTCTTT.

This chain connects TRBV6-5 to TRBJ2-5; 11 bases fit TRBD2. The CDR3 has 15 amino acids. Germline trimming cut 0 bases from V and 4 bases from J; bases unmatched to any gene: 1. CDR1 and CDR2 (germline): MNHEY, SVGAGI. The DNA for the CDR3 is TGTGCCAGCAGTTACTCTGGGACTAGCGGAGAGACCCAGTACTTC. Amino acid sequence: CASSYSGTSGETQYF.

This chain connects TRBV27 to TRBJ1-1; possible D gene TRBD1, 5 bases. CDR1 and CDR2 (germline): MNHEY, SMNVEV (reference sequence). There are 15 residues in the CDR3. V dropped 5 bases and J dropped 1 base, with 14 bases sitting between them. The CDR3 loop is CASSPGTLGNTEAFF. As DNA, the CDR3 is TGTGCCAGCAGTCCAGGGACCTTAGGGAACACTGAAGCTTTCTTT.

The chain has TRBV5-1 and TRBJ2-7; 7 bases match TRBD2. The CDR3 runs 13 residues. Germline values: CDR1 SGHRS, CDR2 YFSETQ. V trimming: 4 bases; J trimming: 5 bases; junction bases outside the gene matches: 6. The CDR3 loop is CASSAWGGDEQYF. The CDR3 nucleotides are TGCGCCAGCAGCGCCTGGGGGGGAGACGAGCAGTACTTC.

The chain recombines TRBV27 with TRBJ2-7; D could derive from TRBD1 or TRBD2 (5 bases each). Trimming took 2 bases from V and 6 from J, leaving 17 bases between them. Per the germline V gene, CDR1 is MNHEY and CDR2 is SMNVEV (reference sequence). The CDR3 contains 15 residues. CDR3 protein: CASSLRGPAHPEQYF. The CDR3 DNA is TGTGCCAGCAGTTTAAGGGGACCGGCCCATCCCGAGCAGTACTTC.

The chain has TRBV7-8 and TRBJ2-5, with a possible D match to TRBD1 (6 bases). Germline V gives CDR1 SGHVS, CDR2 FQNEAQ. V gave up 5 bases and J gave up 1 base, with 8 bases separating them. The CDR3 consists of 13 residues. This CDR3 reads CASSPDSQETQYF. In DNA form, the CDR3 reads TGTGCCAGCAGCCCGGACAGCCAAGAGACCCAGTACTTC.

The rearrangement links TRBV7-8 to TRBJ1-4, with D unclear. This CDR3 spans 12 amino acids. The V gene lost 2 bases and the J gene lost 5 bases, with 3 bases spanning the gap. Germline CDR1 is SGHVS and CDR2 is FQNEAQ. CDR3 coding DNA: TGTGCCAGCAGCTTAAGGAATGAAAAACTGTTTTTT. Translated, it gives CASSLRNEKLFF.

J is TRBJ1-1 and V is TRBV4-2; 11 bases fit TRBD1. The CDR3 runs to 16 residues. Germline CDR1 and CDR2: LGHNA and YNFKEQ. With 2 bases clipped from V and 5 bases from J, the junction kept 7 bases outside the gene matches. For the CDR3, the DNA is TGTGCCAGCAGCCAACGGACCGGGACAGGGGGGACTGAAGCTTTCTTT. Its protein product is CASSQRTGTGGTEAFF.

V gene TRBV27 combines with J gene TRBJ1-2, with D possibly being TRBD1 (6 bases). Germline loops: CDR1 MNHEY, CDR2 SMNVEV (reference sequence). The CDR3 has 15 amino acids. The V end lost 5 bases, the J end lost 9 bases, and 22 bases lay between the germline ends. The CDR3 reads CASSSYRESGDSYTF. The CDR3 DNA reads as TGTGCCAGCAGTAGCTACAGGGAGTCCGGTGATAGCTACACCTTC.

With regard to this clone: Lacking the conserved final phenylalanine or tryptophan, this CDR3 likely reflects a read error. The limits of the CDR3 on the DNA are not certain, so only TCRdb's listed CDR3 is given. The V and J genes are TRBV9 and TRBJ2-6. Looked up from germline, CDR1 is SGDLS and CDR2 is YYNGEE. The CDR3 spans 13 residues, counting both ends. The CDR3 loop reads CASSEVGQVRNVV.

This chain uses TRBV27 with TRBJ1-5, with D tentatively TRBD1 (6 bases). Trimming shortened V by 5 bases and J by 7 bases, and 15 bases separated the two germline ends. CDR3 length: 14 residues. Germline CDR1 and CDR2: MNHEY and SMNVEV (reference sequence). CDR3 region: CASSPGGASQPQHF. The CDR3 DNA sequence: TGTGCCAGCAGTCCCGGGGGGGCAAGCCAGCCCCAGCATTTT.

The chain is built from TRBV14 and TRBJ2-7; 7 nucleotides match TRBD2. Germline values: CDR1 SGHDN, CDR2 FVKESK. This CDR3 comprises 15 residues. V gave up 1 base and J gave up 3 bases; unmatched junction bases: 6. As DNA, the CDR3 is TGTGCCAGCAGCCAAGTGGTAGGGACTAACTACGAGCAGTACTTC. This translates into CASSQVVGTNYEQYF.

The chain links TRBV7-9 to TRBJ1-2, with 11 bases that match TRBD1. Germline CDR1 SEHNR, CDR2 FQNEAQ (reference sequence). Trimming at V came to 5 bases and at J to 8 bases, leaving 7 bases not matched to a gene. This CDR3 contains 14 residues. The CDR3: CASSKADRGQGYTF. The DNA for the CDR3 is TGTGCCAGCAGCAAAGCGGACAGGGGGCAAGGCTACACCTTC.

This clone was observed once. The chain links TRBV7-9 to TRBJ2-2; D might be TRBD2 (7 bases). Trimming removed 1 base at V and 3 bases at J, with 9 bases between. This CDR3 contains 15 residues. Germline CDR1 SEHNR, CDR2 FQNEAQ (reference sequence). CDR3 protein: CASSLVGGHTGELFF. CDR3 DNA sequence: TGTGCCAGCAGCTTAGTCGGGGGGCACACCGGGGAGCTGTTTTTT. The variable domain in full, completed from reference TRBV7-9 and TRBJ2-2, reads DTGVSQNPRHKITKRGQNVTFRCDPISEHNRLYWYRQTLGQGPEFLTYFQNEAQLEKSRLLSDRFSAERPKGSFSTLEIQRTEQGDSAMYLCASSLVGGHTGELFFGEGSRLTVL.

V is TRBV27 and J is TRBJ2-7; D ambiguous. CDR3 size: 16 residues. Trimming stripped 5 bases from V and 3 bases from J, with 20 bases between. Germline loops: CDR1 MNHEY, CDR2 SMNVEV (reference sequence). CDR3 amino acids: CASSLTAARGDYEQYF. As DNA, the CDR3 is TGTGCCAGCAGTCTGACGGCCGCGAGAGGAGACTACGAGCAGTACTTC.

The genes are TRBV7-9 and TRBJ2-2; no firm D call. There are 15 residues in the CDR3. The germline gives CDR1 SEHNR, CDR2 FQNEAQ (reference sequence). V gave up 2 bases and J gave up 1 base, with 8 bases separating them. CDR3 coding DNA: TGTGCCAGCAGCTTAAAGTCAGGGAACACCGGGGAGCTGTTTTTT. Translating it yields CASSLKSGNTGELFF.

The rearrangement joins TRBV27 to TRBJ2-1; D is unresolved. V was shortened by 5 bases and J by 2 bases, with 10 bases between the two germline ends. This CDR3 has 14 amino acids. Looked up from germline, CDR1 is MNHEY and CDR2 is SMNVEV (reference sequence). The DNA for the CDR3 is TGTGCCAGCAGTGCGACAAATACCTACAATGAGCAGTTCTTC. This gives the protein CASSATNTYNEQFF.

This clone was seen only a few times. This rearrangement joins TRBV18 to TRBJ2-2; D is perhaps TRBD1 or TRBD2 (5 bases each). Germline values: CDR1 KGHSH, CDR2 LQKENI. The CDR3 sequence is 19 residues long. V shed 4 bases and J shed 5 bases, with 26 bases lying between them. The CDR3 loop reads CASSRHRGRIGIGTGELFF. The CDR3 DNA is TGTGCCAGCTCACGTCATAGGGGACGGATTGGGATAGGGACCGGGGAGCTGTTTTTT.